What follows describes a single T cell receptor beta chain. Antigen unknown. The data are from a study of shared clonotypes between healthy human individuals. There were no recent acute infections or vaccinations among the donors, who were healthy HIV-negative adults. Everyone who donated was a Caucasian adult who lived in Nashville, Tennessee. The germline V gene encodes CDR1 SGHNT and CDR2 YYREEE (reference sequence). The CDR3 extends over 13 amino acids. Deletions cut 4 bases from V and 3 bases from J, with 11 bases between. Whole-study findings and limits: In a few donors, around 5% of naive CD4 clonotypes appeared in common.

Replicate PCRs for sorted subsets used around 200 ng DNA; this equaled about 30,000 T cell genomes. Only in-frame clones appear in the TCRdb table, and some are missing; sequencing was by immunoSEQ multiplex PCR. The table shows about 1,500,000 clones, with roughly 96% occurring only once. This chain connects TRBV5-4 to TRBJ2-7; maybe TRBD1 (5 bases). The receptor comes from a man aged 25 to 45 in good health. The specimen sequenced was naive CD4+ T cells sorted from blood. Subset denoted: CD45RA+ positively selected. The CDR3 here is CASSPRQSYEQYF. As DNA, the CDR3 is TGTGCCAGCAGCCCCAGACAGAGCTACGAGCAGTACTTC.